A selection of T cell receptor beta chains follows, all from one sample in a study of T cell changes during pregnancy in multiple sclerosis. The method was immunoSEQ multiplex PCR; TCRdb's version includes in-frame clones alone and lacks a portion of them. The table includes some 63,000 clones, 75% to 95% detected once. The sample was peripheral blood, taken before pregnancy. These receptors all come from a female donor with multiple sclerosis, enrolled in a pregnancy study. Each CDR3 is given with its conserved first and last residue. The order of the fields is clone size, D gene, J gene, V gene, CDR3 DNA, CDR3 protein. The D gene is left open where the match is weak. Clone sizes are given selectively: once, few, many, or a class where the clone is expanded.

>NA|TRBD1|TRBJ2-7|TRBV2
TGTGCCAGTAAGGGACAGGGAAGCTCCTACGAGCAGTACTTC
CASKGQGSSYEQYF
>NA|NA|TRBJ1-4|TRBV29-1
TGCAGCGTTCCCGACCCTCGGGGGGGGCTTAATGAAAAACTGTTTTTT
CSVPDPRGGLNEKLFF
>NA|NA|TRBJ2-7|TRBV29-1
TGCAGCGTTGAGGTCGGGAACTACGAGCAGTACTTC
CSVEVGNYEQYF
>NA|TRBD2|TRBJ2-3|TRBV7-9
TGTGCCAGCGAGGGTAGCGGGGGGGCCGGAGATACGCAGTATTTT
CASEGSGGAGDTQYF
>NA|NA|TRBJ2-1|TRBV9
TGTGCCAGCAGCCTTCGCTCAGGGGAAGAGTTCTTC
CASSLRSGEEFF
>NA|TRBD2|TRBJ2-1|TRBV10-3
TGTGCCATCAGTGAGTCGACGGGGAGGGACAATGAGCAGTTCTTC
CAISESTGRDNEQFF
>NA|TRBD1|TRBJ2-2|TRBV18
TGTGCCAGCTCACCTTCAGGGGGCGGCAACACCGGGGAGCTGTTTTTT
CASSPSGGGNTGELFF
>NA|TRBD1|TRBJ1-2|TRBV11-2
TGTGCCAGCAGCTTTGGGGCACAGGGGGCGGTTGGCTACACCTTC
CASSFGAQGAVGYTF
>NA|TRBD2|TRBJ2-3|TRBV10-3
TGTGCTATCACTCCTGGCGGGAGAACAGATACGCAGTATTTT
CAITPGGRTDTQYF
>NA|TRBD2|TRBJ2-1|TRBV7-2
TGTGCCAGCAGCCGCGGGGGGGCCTCCTACAATGAGCAGTTCTTC
CASSRGGASYNEQFF
>NA|NA|TRBJ1-4|TRBV7-9
TGTGCCAGCAGCTTATCACTACGAGAAAAACTGTTTTTT
CASSLSLREKLFF
>few|NA|TRBJ1-2|TRBV6-1
TGTGCCAGCAGTGGTGAGGGACATTCCTATGGCTACACCTTC
CASSGEGHSYGYTF